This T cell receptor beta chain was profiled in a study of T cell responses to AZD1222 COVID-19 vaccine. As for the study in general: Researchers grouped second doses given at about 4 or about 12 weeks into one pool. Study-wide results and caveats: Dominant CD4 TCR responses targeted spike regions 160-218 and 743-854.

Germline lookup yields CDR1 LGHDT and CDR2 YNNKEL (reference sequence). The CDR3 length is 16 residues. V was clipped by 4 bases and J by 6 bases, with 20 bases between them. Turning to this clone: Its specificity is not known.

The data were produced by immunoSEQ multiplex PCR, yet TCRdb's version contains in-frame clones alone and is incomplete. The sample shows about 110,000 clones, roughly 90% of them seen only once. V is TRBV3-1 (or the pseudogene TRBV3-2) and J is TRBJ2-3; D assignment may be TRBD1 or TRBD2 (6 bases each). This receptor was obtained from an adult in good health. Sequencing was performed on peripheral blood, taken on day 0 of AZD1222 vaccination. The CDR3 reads CASSPRFEGGRDTQYF. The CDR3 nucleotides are TGTGCCAGCAGCCCACGTTTCGAGGGGGGTCGGGATACGCAGTATTTT.